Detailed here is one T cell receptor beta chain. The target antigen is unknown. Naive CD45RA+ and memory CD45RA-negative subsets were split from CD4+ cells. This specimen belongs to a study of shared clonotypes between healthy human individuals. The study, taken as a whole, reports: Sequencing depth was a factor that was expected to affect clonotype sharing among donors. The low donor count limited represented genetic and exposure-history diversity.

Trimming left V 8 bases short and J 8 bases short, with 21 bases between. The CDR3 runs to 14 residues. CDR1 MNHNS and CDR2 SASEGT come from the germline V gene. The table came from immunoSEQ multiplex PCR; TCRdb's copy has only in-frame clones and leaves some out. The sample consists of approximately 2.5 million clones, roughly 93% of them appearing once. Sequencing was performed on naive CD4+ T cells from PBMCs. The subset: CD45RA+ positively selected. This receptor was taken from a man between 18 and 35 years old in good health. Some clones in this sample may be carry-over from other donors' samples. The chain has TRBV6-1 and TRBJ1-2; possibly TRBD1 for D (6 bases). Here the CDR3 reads CASLETGQSRGYTF. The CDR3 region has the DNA TGTGCCAGCCTAGAAACCGGACAGTCAAGGGGCTACACCTTC.